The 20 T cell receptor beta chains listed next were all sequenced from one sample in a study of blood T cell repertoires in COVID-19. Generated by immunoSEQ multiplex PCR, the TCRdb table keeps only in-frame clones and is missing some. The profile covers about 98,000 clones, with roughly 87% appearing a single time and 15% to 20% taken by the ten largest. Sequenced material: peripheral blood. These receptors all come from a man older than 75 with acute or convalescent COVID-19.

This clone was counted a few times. Here the CDR3 DNA reads TGCGCCAGCAGTGCTAGCGGGATCTACGAGCAGTACTTC. It yields the protein CASSASGIYEQYF. The rearrangement joins TRBV10-1 to TRBJ2-7; TRBD2 agrees at 9 bases. The V segment lost 4 bases and the J segment 3 bases; nucleotides outside the gene matches: 1. Germline CDR1 is WNHNN and CDR2 is SYGVQD (reference sequence). CDR3 length equals 13 residues.

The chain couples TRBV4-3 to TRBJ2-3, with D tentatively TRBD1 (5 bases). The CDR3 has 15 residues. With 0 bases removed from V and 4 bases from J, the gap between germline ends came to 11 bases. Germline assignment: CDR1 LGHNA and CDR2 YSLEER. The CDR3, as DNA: TGCGCCAGCAGCCAAGAGGGCAGGGATGCAGATACGCAGTATTTT. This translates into CASSQEGRDADTQYF.

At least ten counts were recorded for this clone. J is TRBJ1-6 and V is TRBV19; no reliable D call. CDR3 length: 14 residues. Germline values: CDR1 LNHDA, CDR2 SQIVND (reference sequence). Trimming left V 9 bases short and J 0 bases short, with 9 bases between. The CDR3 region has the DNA TGTGCCAGCCGGGAGAGCTCCTATAATTCACCCCTCCACTTT. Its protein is CASRESSYNSPLHF.

The DNA for the CDR3 is TGTGCCAGCAGCCCGGGGACTATCACAGATACGCAGTATTTT. Protein sequence: CASSPGTITDTQYF. The rearrangement uses TRBV3-1 (or the pseudogene TRBV3-2) and TRBJ2-3, with 7 bases that match TRBD2. CDR3 length equals 14 residues. Trimming cost V 4 bases and J 2 bases; bases outside gene matches: 3. Germline values: CDR1 LGHDT, CDR2 YNNKEL (reference sequence).

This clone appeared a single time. The CDR3 DNA follows: TGTGCCAGCAGCACAGGGACCCCTACCAATGAGCAGTTCTTC. Its translation is CASSTGTPTNEQFF. The chain is built from TRBV6-5 and TRBJ2-1; weak D call: TRBD1 (6 bases). Germline V CDR1 and CDR2: MNHEY, SVGAGI. Trimming shortened V by 6 bases and J by 6 bases, and 15 bases separated the two germline ends. The CDR3 sequence is 14 residues long.

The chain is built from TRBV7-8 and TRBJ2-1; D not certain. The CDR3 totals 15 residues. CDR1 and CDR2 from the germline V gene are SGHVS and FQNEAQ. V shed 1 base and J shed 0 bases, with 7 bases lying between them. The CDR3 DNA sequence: TGTGCCAGCAGCTTAGTCTTTAGCTCCTACAATGAGCAGTTCTTC. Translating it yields CASSLVFSSYNEQFF.

CDR3 in DNA: TGTGCCAGCAGCTTAGACCAGGCCAGGTACGAGCAGTACTTC. Its protein product is CASSLDQARYEQYF. The gene calls are TRBV7-2 and TRBJ2-7; D is unclear. Per germline, CDR1 SGHTA and CDR2 FQGNSA. Trimming took 1 base from V and 4 from J, leaving 11 bases between them. The CDR3 covers 14 residues.

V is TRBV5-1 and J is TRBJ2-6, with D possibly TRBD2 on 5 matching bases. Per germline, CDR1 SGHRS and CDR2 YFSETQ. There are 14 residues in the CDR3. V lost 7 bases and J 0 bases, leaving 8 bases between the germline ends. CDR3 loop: CASRRDSGANVLTF. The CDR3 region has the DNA TGCGCCAGCCGACGGGACTCTGGGGCCAACGTCCTGACTTTC.

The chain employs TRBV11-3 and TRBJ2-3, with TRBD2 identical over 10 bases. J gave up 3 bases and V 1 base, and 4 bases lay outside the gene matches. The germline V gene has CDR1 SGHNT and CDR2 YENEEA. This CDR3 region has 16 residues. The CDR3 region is CASSLAGSGGTDTQYF. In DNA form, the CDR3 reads TGTGCCAGCAGCTTAGCAGGTAGCGGGGGGACAGATACGCAGTATTTT.

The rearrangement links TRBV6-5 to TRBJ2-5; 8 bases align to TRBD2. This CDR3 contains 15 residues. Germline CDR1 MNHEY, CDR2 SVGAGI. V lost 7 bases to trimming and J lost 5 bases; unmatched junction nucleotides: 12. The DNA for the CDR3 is TGTGCCAGCACAAGCCCAGCGGGAGATTTGGAGACCCAGTACTTC. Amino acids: CASTSPAGDLETQYF.

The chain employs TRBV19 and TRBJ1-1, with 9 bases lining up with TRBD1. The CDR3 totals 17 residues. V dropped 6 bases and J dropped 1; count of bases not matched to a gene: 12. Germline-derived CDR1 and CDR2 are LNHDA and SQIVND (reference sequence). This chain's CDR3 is CASSKTGGRPTNTEAFF. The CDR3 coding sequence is TGTGCCAGTAGCAAGACAGGGGGACGACCCACGAACACTGAAGCTTTCTTT.

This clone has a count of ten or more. This chain's CDR3 is CASSRGQNYEQYF. In nucleotides, the CDR3 is TGTGCCAGCAGCCGGGGACAAAACTACGAGCAGTACTTC. The genes are TRBV11-3 and TRBJ2-7; D possibly corresponds to TRBD1 (6 bases). Trimming removed 5 bases at V and 3 bases at J, with 11 bases between. The V gene's germline CDR1 is SGHNT and CDR2 YENEEA. The CDR3 is 13 residues long.

CDR3 residues: CASSQARGGEAFF. The CDR3, as DNA: TGTGCCAGCAGCCAAGCTCGGGGGGGTGAAGCTTTCTTT. This chain links TRBV3-1 (or the pseudogene TRBV3-2) with TRBJ1-1, with D tentatively TRBD1 (5 bases). Trimming removed 1 base at V and 7 bases at J, with 10 bases between. Germline CDR1 LGHDT, CDR2 YNNKEL (reference sequence). The CDR3 extends over 13 amino acids.

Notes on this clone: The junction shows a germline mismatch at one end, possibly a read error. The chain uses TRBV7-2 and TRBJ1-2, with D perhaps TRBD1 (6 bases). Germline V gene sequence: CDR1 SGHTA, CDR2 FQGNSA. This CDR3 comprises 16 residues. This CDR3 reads CASSLAPLHRVGGYTF. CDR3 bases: TGTGCCAGCAGCCTAGCCCCCTTGCACAGGGTCGGCGGCTACACCTTC.

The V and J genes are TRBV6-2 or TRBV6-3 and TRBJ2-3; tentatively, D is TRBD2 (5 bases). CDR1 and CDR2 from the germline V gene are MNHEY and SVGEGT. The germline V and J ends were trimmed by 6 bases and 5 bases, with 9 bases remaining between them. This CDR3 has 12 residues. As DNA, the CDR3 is TGTGCCAGCAGCTCAGAGGGAGATACGCAGTATTTT. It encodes CASSSEGDTQYF.

The CDR3 DNA sequence: TGTGCCAGCAACAGAGAAGGCTACGAGCAGTACTTC. This encodes CASNREGYEQYF. The chain couples TRBV2 to TRBJ2-7, with D uncertain. The CDR3 is made up of 12 amino acids. In germline, CDR1 is SNHLY, CDR2 FYNNEI. Trimming removed 7 bases from V and 3 bases from J, with 10 bases in between.

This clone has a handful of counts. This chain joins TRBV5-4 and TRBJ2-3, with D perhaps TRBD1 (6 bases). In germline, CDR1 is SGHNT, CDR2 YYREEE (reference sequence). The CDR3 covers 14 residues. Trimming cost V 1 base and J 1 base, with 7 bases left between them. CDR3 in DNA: TGTGCCAGCAGCTTGAGACAGGGCACAGATACGCAGTATTTT. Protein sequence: CASSLRQGTDTQYF.

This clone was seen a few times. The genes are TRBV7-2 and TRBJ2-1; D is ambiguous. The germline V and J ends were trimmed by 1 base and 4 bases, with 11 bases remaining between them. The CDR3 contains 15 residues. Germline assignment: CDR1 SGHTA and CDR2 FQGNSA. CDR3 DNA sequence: TGTGCCAGCAGCTTAGGGGTGGGCCTTTACAATGAGCAGTTCTTC. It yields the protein CASSLGVGLYNEQFF.

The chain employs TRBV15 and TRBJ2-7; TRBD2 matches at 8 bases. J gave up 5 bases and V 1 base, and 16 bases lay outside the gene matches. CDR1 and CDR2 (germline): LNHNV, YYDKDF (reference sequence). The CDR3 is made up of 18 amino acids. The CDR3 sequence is CATSRVSLAGRLSNEQYF. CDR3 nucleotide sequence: TGTGCCACCAGCAGAGTCTCATTAGCGGGGCGTCTCTCTAACGAGCAGTACTTC.

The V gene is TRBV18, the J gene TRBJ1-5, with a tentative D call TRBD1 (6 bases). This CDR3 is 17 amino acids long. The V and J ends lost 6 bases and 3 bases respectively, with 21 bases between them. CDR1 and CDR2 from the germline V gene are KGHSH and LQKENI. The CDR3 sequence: CASSPTGTGRNNQPQHF. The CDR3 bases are TGTGCCAGCTCTCCTACAGGGACCGGGCGGAACAATCAGCCCCAGCATTTT.